Listed below are T cell receptor beta chains from one sample, sequenced in a study of blood T cell repertoires in COVID-19. Profiling relied on immunoSEQ multiplex PCR, and the TCRdb table lists in-frame clones only, not all of them. The sample lists about 25,000 clones, 81% occurring once. Material: peripheral blood. These receptors all stem from a man aged 50 or older with active or convalescent COVID-19. Each CDR3 is given with its conserved first and last residue. The D gene is left open where the match is weak. The size field is filled for only some rows; it gives once, few, many or a size class.

DNA | CDR3 | size | D | J | V
TGTGCCAGCAGCGATGCAGGTGGAAACACCATATATTTT | CASSDAGGNTIYF | . | . | TRBJ1-3 | TRBV7-3
TGTGCCAGCTCACCAGTCAGGGGATACGATACGCAGTATTTT | CASSPVRGYDTQYF | . | . | TRBJ2-3 | TRBV18
TGTGCCAGCAGCGGTCTCGAGACAGCACGCTACAATGAGCAGTTCTTC | CASSGLETARYNEQFF | . | . | TRBJ2-1 | TRBV21-1
TGTGCCAGCTCACCGCCCGGGACAGAGAATTACGAGCAGTACTTC | CASSPPGTENYEQYF | . | TRBD1 | TRBJ2-7 | TRBV18
TGTGCCACCAGTGATCCGGGACAGGGAAGTTTTGGTGAGCAGTTCTTC | CATSDPGQGSFGEQFF | . | TRBD1 | TRBJ2-1 | TRBV24-1
TGTGCTAGCAGCTTAAGTTCCTACTCCTACGAGCAGTACTTC | CASSLSSYSYEQYF | . | . | TRBJ2-7 | TRBV7-7
TGCAGCGCCCGCTCCGGGGACAGGGGCAACGAGCAGTACTTC | CSARSGDRGNEQYF | . | TRBD1 | TRBJ2-7 | TRBV29-1
TGTGCCAGCACCCGGGCAGGGTATACTTCACCCCTCCACTTT | CASTRAGYTSPLHF | . | . | TRBJ1-6 | TRBV19
TGTGCCAGTAGTATAGAAAAGTCCTACTCTGGAAACACCATATATTTT | CASSIEKSYSGNTIYF | . | . | TRBJ1-3 | TRBV19
TGTGCCAGCAGTTTACGACGGAGGGGTCTGAACACTGAAGCTTTCTTT | CASSLRRRGLNTEAFF | few | . | TRBJ1-1 | TRBV27
TGTGCCAGCAGCAGGGGCGTCAGGCCCTACGAGCAGTACTTC | CASSRGVRPYEQYF | . | . | TRBJ2-7 | TRBV5-6
TGTGCCAGCAGTCCCCAACAGTGGTCGACCCAGTACTTC | CASSPQQWSTQYF | . | . | TRBJ2-5 | TRBV12-3/TRBV12-4
TGTGCCAGCAGCCAGAGTGCTAGCGGGAGGTTGGAGCAGTACTTC | CASSQSASGRLEQYF | . | TRBD2 | TRBJ2-7 | TRBV7-9
TGTGCCAGCTCACCGGGACAACGGGAGACCCAGTACTTC | CASSPGQRETQYF | . | . | TRBJ2-5 | TRBV18